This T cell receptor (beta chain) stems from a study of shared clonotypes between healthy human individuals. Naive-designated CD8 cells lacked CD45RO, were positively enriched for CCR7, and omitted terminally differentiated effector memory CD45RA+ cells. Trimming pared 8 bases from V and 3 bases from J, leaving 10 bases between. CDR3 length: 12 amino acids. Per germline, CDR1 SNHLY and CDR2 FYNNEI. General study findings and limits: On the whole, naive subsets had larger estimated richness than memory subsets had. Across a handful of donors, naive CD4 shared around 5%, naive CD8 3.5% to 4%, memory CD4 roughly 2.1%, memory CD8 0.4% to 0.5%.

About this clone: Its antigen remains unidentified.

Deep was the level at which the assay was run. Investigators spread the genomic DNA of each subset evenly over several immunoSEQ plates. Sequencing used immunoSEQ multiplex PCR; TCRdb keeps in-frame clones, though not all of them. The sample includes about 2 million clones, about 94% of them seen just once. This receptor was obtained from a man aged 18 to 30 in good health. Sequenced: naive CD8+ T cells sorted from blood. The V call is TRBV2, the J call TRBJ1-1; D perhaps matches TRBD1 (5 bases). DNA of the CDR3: TGTGCCAGCCCAGCGGGGGACACTGAAGCTTTCTTT. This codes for CASPAGDTEAFF.